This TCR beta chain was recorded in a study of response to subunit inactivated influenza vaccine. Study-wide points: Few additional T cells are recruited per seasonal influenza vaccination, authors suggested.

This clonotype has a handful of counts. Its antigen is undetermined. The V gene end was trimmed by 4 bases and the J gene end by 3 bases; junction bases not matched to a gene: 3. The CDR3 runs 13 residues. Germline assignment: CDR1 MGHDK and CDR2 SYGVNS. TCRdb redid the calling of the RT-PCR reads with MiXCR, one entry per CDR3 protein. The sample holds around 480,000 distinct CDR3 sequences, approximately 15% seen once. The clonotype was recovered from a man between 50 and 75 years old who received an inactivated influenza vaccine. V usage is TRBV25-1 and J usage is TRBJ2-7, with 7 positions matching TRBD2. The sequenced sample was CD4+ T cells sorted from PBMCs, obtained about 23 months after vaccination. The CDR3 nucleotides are TGTGCCAGCAGTGGGCGGGAGAGCTACGAGCAGTACTTC. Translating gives CASSGRESYEQYF.